A selection of T cell receptor beta chains follows, all from one sample in a study of vaccination and CD4 T cells after COVID-19. No antigens are known for them. TCRdb reprocessed the PCR reads with MiXCR, giving one entry per CDR3 protein. Of 9,500 to 11,000 distinct CDR3 sequences listed, around 30% are singletons. The sequencing sample was made of CD4+ T cells from blood, cultured in vitro. The receptors come from a human donor in good health. The conserved cysteine and the conserved F or W are not part of the CDR3 here. Fields, in order: CDR3 length, V gene, J gene, CDR3 protein.

14	TRBV4-2	TRBJ1-5	ASSQTHPTEGQPQH
14	TRBV9	TRBJ1-1	ASSVSAGGRSTEAF
14	TRBV20-1	TRBJ2-5	SARDPGTGRPETQY
13	TRBV28	TRBJ1-5	AGSPNGQAGQPQH
14	TRBV4-1	TRBJ1-2	ASSQDVGTTNYGYT
13	TRBV6-5	TRBJ1-2	ASSSQGGANYGYT
14	TRBV18	TRBJ2-2	ASSPQRQGNTGELF
10	TRBV28	TRBJ1-2	ASSSQGRGYT
13	TRBV7-3	TRBJ2-2	ASSLNRGRTGELF
11	TRBV7-2	TRBJ1-5	ASSLRGNQPQH
13	TRBV11-3	TRBJ2-5	ASSLGPGESETQY
12	TRBV20-1	TRBJ2-3	SAREGISTDTQY
16	TRBV28	TRBJ2-4	ASSLPQGLAGGPNIQY
10	TRBV27	TRBJ1-2	ASRGTGIGYT
12	TRBV20-1	TRBJ2-1	SARDVPLNNEQF
9	TRBV25-1	TRBJ1-1	ASSWGAEAF
13	TRBV7-6	TRBJ2-7	ASSLAGTATYEQY
13	TRBV7-2	TRBJ2-1	ASSSGLASYNEQF
10	TRBV20-1	TRBJ2-1	SARAGQRDPF
17	TRBV7-6	TRBJ2-1	ASSLGASGGREWNNEQF
12	TRBV9	TRBJ1-1	ASSPSGRETEAF
12	TRBV27	TRBJ2-7	ASSLGGAGYEQY
11	TRBV20-1	TRBJ1-2	SANPGTLYGYT
13	TRBV9	TRBJ1-2	ASSVKAGTDYGYT
13	TRBV20-1	TRBJ1-5	SARDPAGKNQPQH
13	TRBV6-1	TRBJ2-7	ASTLTSPSSYEQY
14	TRBV28	TRBJ2-2	ASSRQGARGTGELF
11	TRBV19	TRBJ1-1	ASSIEHNTEAF
12	TRBV27	TRBJ1-6	ASSGDSYNSPLH
14	TRBV5-1	TRBJ2-5	ASSPGTGGYQETQY
17	TRBV7-9	TRBJ2-7	ASSQLWTGATGAEYEQY
13	TRBV11-3	TRBJ2-7	ASSPDSGRSYEQY
14	TRBV20-1	TRBJ1-4	SARDLGGQTNEKLF
11	TRBV6-4	TRBJ2-2	ASSGAVTGELF
10	TRBV20-1	TRBJ1-1	SARERLPEAF
13	TRBV7-9	TRBJ2-3	ASSSDRGRQDTQY
15	TRBV23-1	TRBJ1-1	ASSQSTGGANLTEAF
14	TRBV11-2	TRBJ2-6	ASSLRQSSGANVLT
16	TRBV20-1	TRBJ2-5	VPQLGSRGSGIKKTQY
10	TRBV20-1	TRBJ1-3	SARQGGNTIY